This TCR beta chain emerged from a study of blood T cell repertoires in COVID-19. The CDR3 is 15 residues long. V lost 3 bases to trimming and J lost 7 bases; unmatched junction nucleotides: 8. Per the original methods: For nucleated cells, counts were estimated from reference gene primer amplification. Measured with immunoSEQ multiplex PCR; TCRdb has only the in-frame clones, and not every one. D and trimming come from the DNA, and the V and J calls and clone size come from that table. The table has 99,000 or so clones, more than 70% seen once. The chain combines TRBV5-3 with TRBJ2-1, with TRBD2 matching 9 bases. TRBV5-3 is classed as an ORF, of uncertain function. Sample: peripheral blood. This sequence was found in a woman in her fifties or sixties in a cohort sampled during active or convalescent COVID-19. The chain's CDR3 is CARSWTSVGDNEQFF. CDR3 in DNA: TGTGCCAGAAGCTGGACTAGCGTCGGAGATAATGAGCAGTTCTTC.